What follows are 20 T cell receptor beta chains derived from one specimen sequenced in a study of CD8 T cells in Susac syndrome. Reverse transcription of about 0.5 to 1 ug RNA was carried out with random hexamers. TCRdb processed the immunoSEQ multiplex PCR reads anew with MiXCR; each CDR3 protein has one entry. Of 150,000 to 190,000 distinct CDR3 sequences in the sample, about 95% are singletons; the top ten hold 0.15% to 0.2%. The sample consisted of CD4+ T cells from PBMCs. These receptors all stem from a human donor with Susac syndrome.

The V call is TRBV7-2, the J call TRBJ2-4; either TRBD1 or TRBD2 may supply D (5 bases each). The CDR3 runs to 15 residues. Germline V lookup: CDR1 SGHTA, CDR2 FQGNSA. V dropped 5 bases and J dropped 4 bases, with 15 bases sitting between them. CDR3 coding DNA: TGTGCCAGCAGCGACCAGGGACCTCAGAAAAACATTCAGTACTTC. Translated, it gives CASSDQGPQKNIQYF. The full variable domain, in which reference TRBV7-2 and TRBJ2-4 provide the parts outside the CDR3, is GAGVSQSPSNKVTEKGKDVELRCDPISGHTALYWYRQSLGQGLEFLIYFQGNSAPDKSGLPSDRFSAERTGGSVSTLTIQRTQQEDSAVYLCASSDQGPQKNIQYFGAGTRLSVL.

This clonotype was detected once. The chain uses TRBV7-2 and TRBJ2-5; 9 positions match TRBD2. J was trimmed by 5 bases and V by 3 bases; bases with no gene match: 7. Germline V CDR1 and CDR2: SGHTA, FQGNSA. This CDR3 is 15 amino acids long. The CDR3 DNA sequence: TGTGCCAGCAGCTTTGGCGGGGGGGCCGGGGAGACCCAGTACTTC. This translates into CASSFGGGAGETQYF.

The V gene is TRBV5-4, the J gene TRBJ2-7, with D perhaps TRBD1 (7 bases). CDR1 and CDR2 from the germline V gene are SGHNT and YYREEE (reference sequence). This CDR3 is built from 14 residues. Trimming removed 4 bases from V and 5 bases from J, with 16 bases in between. CDR3 DNA: TGTGCCAGCAGCCCCAGGGGGGCAGGAAACGAGCAGTACTTC. Translating gives CASSPRGAGNEQYF.

The rearrangement joins TRBV3-1 to TRBJ2-1, with D unresolved. Trimming shortened V by 3 bases and J by 0 bases, and 9 bases separated the two germline ends. The CDR3 length is 15 residues. From germline, CDR1 is LGHDT and CDR2 YNNKEL (reference sequence). The CDR3 region is CASSQGSSSYNEQFF. In nucleotides, the CDR3 is TGTGCCAGCAGCCAGGGGTCCAGCTCCTACAATGAGCAGTTCTTC.

The rearrangement uses TRBV20-1 and TRBJ2-1; D ambiguous. V gave up 5 bases and J gave up 5 bases, with 16 bases separating them. The CDR3 loop spans 14 amino acids. The germline CDR1 and CDR2 sequences are DFQATT and SNEGSKA (reference sequence). CDR3 coding DNA: TGCAGTGCTCCTATTCCAGGAAATAACAATGAGCAGTTCTTC. The encoded protein is CSAPIPGNNNEQFF.

This rearrangement joins TRBV29-1 to TRBJ1-1; D is uncertain. This CDR3 is 12 amino acids long. Germline lookup yields CDR1 SQVTM and CDR2 ANQGSEA. With 1 base removed from V and 2 bases from J, the gap between germline ends came to 5 bases. CDR3 in amino acids: CSVEGPNTEAFF. DNA for the CDR3: TGCAGCGTTGAAGGGCCAAACACTGAAGCTTTCTTT.

The chain has TRBV7-9 and TRBJ1-5; D not certain. In germline, CDR1 is SEHNR, CDR2 FQNEAQ (reference sequence). Trimming shortened V by 1 base and J by 6 bases, and 10 bases separated the two germline ends. There are 14 residues in the CDR3. The CDR3 spells CASSLGEWSQPQHF. In DNA, the CDR3 is TGTGCCAGCAGCTTAGGAGAGTGGTCTCAGCCCCAGCATTTT. Combining the CDR3 with reference TRBV7-9 and TRBJ1-5 gives the whole variable domain DTGVSQNPRHKITKRGQNVTFRCDPISEHNRLYWYRQTLGQGPEFLTYFQNEAQLEKSRLLSDRFSAERPKGSFSTLEIQRTEQGDSAMYLCASSLGEWSQPQHFGDGTRLSIL.

The CDR3, as DNA: TGTGCCAGCAGCGTAGCTTCAGGGACCTTTCCAGGAGAGACCCAGTACTTC. Translating it yields CASSVASGTFPGETQYF. The V call is TRBV9, the J call TRBJ2-5; perhaps D is TRBD1 or TRBD2 (5 bases each). The V end lost 0 bases, the J end lost 4 bases, and 19 bases lay between the germline ends. Germline loops: CDR1 SGDLS, CDR2 YYNGEE. The CDR3 covers 17 residues.

This clonotype has only a few counts. CDR3 in DNA: TGTGCCAGCAGCTTTACAGGCTCTGGGGCCAACGTCCTGACTTTC. This gives the protein CASSFTGSGANVLTF. J is TRBJ2-6 and V is TRBV14, with D possibly being TRBD1 (5 bases). The V and J ends lost 5 bases and 0 bases respectively, with 8 bases between them. Germline V gives CDR1 SGHDN, CDR2 FVKESK. The length of the CDR3 is 15 residues.

V usage is TRBV27 and J usage is TRBJ1-5; D possibly corresponds to TRBD1 (5 bases). V was cut by 4 bases and J by 6 bases, with 13 bases left in between. The CDR3 runs 14 residues. The germline V gene encodes CDR1 MNHEY and CDR2 SMNVEV (reference sequence). CDR3 protein: CASSSGSLGQPQHF. Written as DNA, the CDR3 is TGTGCCAGCAGTTCAGGGAGCCTCGGTCAGCCCCAGCATTTT.

This rearrangement joins TRBV3-1 to TRBJ2-5; tentatively, D is TRBD1 or TRBD2 (6 bases each). The V end lost 8 bases, the J end lost 2 bases, and 12 bases lay between the germline ends. Germline V CDR1 and CDR2: LGHDT, YNNKEL (reference sequence). This CDR3 has 13 residues. CDR3 bases: TGTGCCAGCGAGGGGGGTCGACAAGAGACCCAGTACTTC. It encodes CASEGGRQETQYF.

The chain links TRBV20-1 to TRBJ1-1; a weak D match, TRBD1 (5 bases). CDR3 length: 12 amino acids. The V gene lost 5 bases and the J gene lost 8 bases, with 15 bases spanning the gap. Germline V gene sequence: CDR1 DFQATT, CDR2 SNEGSKA (reference sequence). The CDR3, as DNA: TGCAGTGCTCCCAGGGCGCTAGAGGAAGCTTTCTTT. As protein: CSAPRALEEAFF.

The chain is built from TRBV5-1 and TRBJ1-5; possible D gene TRBD1, 5 bases. With 1 base removed from V and 1 base from J, the gap between germline ends came to 9 bases. Per germline, CDR1 SGHRS and CDR2 YFSETQ. The CDR3 sequence is 15 residues long. CDR3 in DNA: TGCGCCAGCAGCTTGACAGGCGGGAGCAATCAGCCCCAGCATTTT. It is translated as CASSLTGGSNQPQHF.

The gene calls are TRBV7-9 and TRBJ2-7; D not certain. CDR1 is SEHNR, CDR2 FQNEAQ, per germline (reference sequence). The V and J ends lost 3 bases and 4 bases respectively, with 10 bases between them. This CDR3 contains 13 residues. The CDR3 sequence is CASSFGDGYEQYF. The DNA for the CDR3 is TGTGCCAGCAGCTTTGGGGATGGTTACGAGCAGTACTTC.

This chain connects TRBV24-1 to TRBJ2-1, with 11 positions matching TRBD2. This CDR3 has 15 residues. CDR1 and CDR2 (germline): KGHDR, SFDVKD. V dropped 4 bases and J dropped 6; count of bases not matched to a gene: 4. CDR3 residues: CATSDPGLAANEQFF. The CDR3 DNA reads TGTGCCACCAGTGACCCGGGACTAGCGGCCAATGAGCAGTTCTTC.

The rearrangement joins TRBV10-3 to TRBJ1-2; no clear D gene. From germline, CDR1 is ENHRY and CDR2 SYGVKD. Trimming took off 8 bases at V and 0 bases at J, with 13 bases between the two ends. The CDR3 is 14 residues long. CDR3 sequence reads: CAIWGTGSNYGYTF. The CDR3 coding sequence is TGTGCCATCTGGGGAACCGGTTCTAACTATGGCTACACCTTC.

V and J are TRBV23-1 and TRBJ1-5, with D hard to call. TRBV23-1 is given ORF status, its function remaining uncertain. The ends were cut back, 8 bases at V and 4 bases at J, with 18 bases in the middle. This CDR3 has 15 residues. The CDR3 loop is CASVPQGPFNQPQHF. DNA for the CDR3: TGCGCCAGCGTCCCTCAAGGACCTTTTAATCAGCCCCAGCATTTT.

The rearrangement links TRBV20-1 to TRBJ1-1; 8 bases match TRBD1. CDR3 length equals 13 residues. Germline CDR1 DFQATT, CDR2 SNEGSKA (reference sequence). Trimming removed 3 bases from V and 1 base from J; junction bases left unmatched: 1. CDR3 sequence reads: CSASGTGNTEAFF. CDR3 sequence (DNA): TGCAGTGCTAGCGGGACAGGGAACACTGAAGCTTTCTTT.

V gene TRBV9 combines with J gene TRBJ2-7, with D perhaps matching TRBD2 (8 bases). CDR1 is SGDLS and CDR2 is YYNGEE in the germline V gene. V lost 8 bases, J lost 4 bases, and 13 bases lay in between. The CDR3 extends over 12 amino acids. The CDR3 bases are TGTGCCAGACAGGGGACTAGGTACGAGCAGTACTTC. Translating gives CARQGTRYEQYF.

V and J are TRBV25-1 and TRBJ1-6; D is ambiguous. CDR3 length: 15 amino acids. Germline CDR1 is MGHDK and CDR2 is SYGVNS. Trimming took off 1 base at V and 10 bases at J, with 14 bases between the two ends. CDR3 sequence: CASSELRQKNSPLHF. As DNA, the CDR3 is TGTGCCAGCAGTGAATTAAGGCAGAAGAACTCACCCCTCCACTTT.